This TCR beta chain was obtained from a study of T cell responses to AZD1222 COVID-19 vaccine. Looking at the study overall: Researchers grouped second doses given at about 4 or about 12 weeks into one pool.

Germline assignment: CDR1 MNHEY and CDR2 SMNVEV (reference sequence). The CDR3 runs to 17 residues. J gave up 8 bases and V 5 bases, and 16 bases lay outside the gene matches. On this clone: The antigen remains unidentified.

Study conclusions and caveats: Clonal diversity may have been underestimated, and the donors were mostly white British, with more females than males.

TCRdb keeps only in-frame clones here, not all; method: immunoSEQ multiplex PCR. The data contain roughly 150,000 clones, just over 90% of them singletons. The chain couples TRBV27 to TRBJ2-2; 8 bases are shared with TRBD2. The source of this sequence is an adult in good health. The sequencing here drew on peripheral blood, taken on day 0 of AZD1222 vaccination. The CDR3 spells CASSPSVGLAGKGELFF. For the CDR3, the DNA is TGTGCCAGCAGTCCCAGTGTGGGGCTAGCGGGCAAAGGGGAGCTGTTTTTT.